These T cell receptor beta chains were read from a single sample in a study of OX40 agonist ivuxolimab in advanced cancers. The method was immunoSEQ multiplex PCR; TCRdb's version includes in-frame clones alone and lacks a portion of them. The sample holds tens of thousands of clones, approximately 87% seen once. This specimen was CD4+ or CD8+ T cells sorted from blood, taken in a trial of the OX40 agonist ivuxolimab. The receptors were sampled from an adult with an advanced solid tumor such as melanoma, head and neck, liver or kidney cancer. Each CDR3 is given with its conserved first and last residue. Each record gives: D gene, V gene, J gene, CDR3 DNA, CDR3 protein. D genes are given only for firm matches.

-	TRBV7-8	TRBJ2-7	TGTGCCAGCAGCTTAGGGGCCGAGCAGTACTTC	CASSLGAEQYF
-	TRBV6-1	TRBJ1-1	TGTGCCAGCAGTGCTACAGGGTACACTGAAGCTTTCTTT	CASSATGYTEAFF
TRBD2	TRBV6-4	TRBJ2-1	TGTGCCAGCAGTCAAAGCCTAGCGGGAGTTGCTAGCGAGCAGTTCTTC	CASSQSLAGVASEQFF
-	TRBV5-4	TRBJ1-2	TGTGCCAGCAGCTTTCTGATCCCCGGGAGACGGGGCTACACCTTC	CASSFLIPGRRGYTF
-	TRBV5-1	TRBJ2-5	TGCGCCAGCAGCTTTCGACTAGTGGCCCCCCAAGAGACCCAGTACTTC	CASSFRLVAPQETQYF
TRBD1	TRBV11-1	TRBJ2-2	TGTGCCAGCAGCTTAGAGGGGACAGGGTCCACCGGGGAGCTGTTTTTT	CASSLEGTGSTGELFF
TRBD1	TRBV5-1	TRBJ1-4	TGCGCCAGCAGCAGAGACCAGGGGGTACGGGAAAAACTGTTTTTT	CASSRDQGVREKLFF
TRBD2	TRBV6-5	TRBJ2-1	TGTGCCAGCAGTTATACTAGCGGGGGTTCTTACAATGAGCAGTTCTTC	CASSYTSGGSYNEQFF
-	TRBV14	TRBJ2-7	TGTGCCAGCAGCCCCCGCTGGGGAATCTCCTACGAGCAGTACTTC	CASSPRWGISYEQYF
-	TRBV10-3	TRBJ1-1	TGTGCCATCAGTCCGACCCAGGACCTGAACACTGAAGCTTTCTTT	CAISPTQDLNTEAFF
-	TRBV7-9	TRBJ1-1	TGTGCCAGCAGCATCCCGGGGATCACTGAAGCTTTCTTT	CASSIPGITEAFF
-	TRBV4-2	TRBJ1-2	TGTGCCAGCAGCCAAGAGTCGACAGTGTACTATGGCTACACCTTC	CASSQESTVYYGYTF
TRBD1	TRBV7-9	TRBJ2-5	TGTGCCAGCAGCACCTGGACAGGGATGGGGGAGACCCAGTACTTC	CASSTWTGMGETQYF
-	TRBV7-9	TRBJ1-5	TGTGCCAGCAGCTTAGAGGGTTCTCAGCCCCAGCATTTT	CASSLEGSQPQHF
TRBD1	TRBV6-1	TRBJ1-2	TGTGCCAGCAGTGAACCAGGGGGGTATGGCTACACCTTC	CASSEPGGYGYTF
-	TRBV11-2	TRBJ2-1	TGTGCCAGCAGCATAAAACCCCAGGGCCTCGATGAGCAGTTCTTC	CASSIKPQGLDEQFF
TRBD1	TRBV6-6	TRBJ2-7	TGTGCCAGCAGCCTGACAGGGGGCGGCTACGAGCAGTACTTC	CASSLTGGGYEQYF
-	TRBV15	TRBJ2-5	TGTGCCACCAGCAGAGATCGGGTTACGGAGACCCAGTACTTC	CATSRDRVTETQYF
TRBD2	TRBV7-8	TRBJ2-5	TGTGCCAGCAGCTTAGAGTCTAGCGGGAGTTGGGAGACCCAGTACTTC	CASSLESSGSWETQYF
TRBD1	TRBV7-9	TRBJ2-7	TGTGCCAGCAGCCCGTTTCCGGGACAGGGTCGCGAGCAGTACTTC	CASSPFPGQGREQYF
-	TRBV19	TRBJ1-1	TGTGCCAGTAGTGATACAGGGAACACTGAAGCTTTCTTT	CASSDTGNTEAFF
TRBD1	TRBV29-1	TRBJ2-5	TGCAGCGTTGGGGGACAGGGGTCGCAGACCCAGTACTTC	CSVGGQGSQTQYF
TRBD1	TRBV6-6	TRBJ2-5	TGTGCCAGCAGTTCCCCGGGACAGGGGAGGGAGACCCAGTACTTC	CASSSPGQGRETQYF